This is a list of T cell receptor beta chains from one sample in a study of CXCR3-negative and CXCR3-positive naive CD8 T cells. Each CDR3 protein gets one entry in TCRdb, which reprocessed the 5' RACE reads and gives no DNA. The table for this sample gives 50,000 to 75,000 distinct CDR3 sequences. Sequencing was done on a sample of naive CXCR3- CD8+ T cells from blood. Receptors originate from a human donor in good health. Some clones in this sample may be carry-over from other donors' samples. CDR3s include the opening cysteine and the closing phenylalanine or tryptophan. Fields, in order: CDR3 length, J gene, V gene, CDR3 protein.

CDR3 length: 12; J gene: TRBJ2-2; V gene: TRBV24-1; CDR3 protein: CATRGRTGELFF
CDR3 length: 12; J gene: TRBJ2-1; V gene: TRBV29-1; CDR3 protein: CSVEELTYEQFF
CDR3 length: 16; J gene: TRBJ2-1; V gene: TRBV7-9; CDR3 protein: CASSLVFTSGGPEQFF
CDR3 length: 11; J gene: TRBJ2-1; V gene: TRBV7-2; CDR3 protein: CASSPKNEQFF
CDR3 length: 11; J gene: TRBJ2-7; V gene: TRBV7-3; CDR3 protein: CASSPGDEQYF
CDR3 length: 14; J gene: TRBJ1-1; V gene: TRBV6-5; CDR3 protein: CASISTWGNTEAFF
CDR3 length: 15; J gene: TRBJ1-2; V gene: TRBV10-3; CDR3 protein: CAISGQSPNGYGYTF
CDR3 length: 13; J gene: TRBJ2-7; V gene: TRBV29-1; CDR3 protein: CSAEGDSPYEQYF
CDR3 length: 14; J gene: TRBJ2-7; V gene: TRBV29-1; CDR3 protein: CSVKGWQGLREQYF
CDR3 length: 15; J gene: TRBJ2-5; V gene: TRBV6-2/TRBV6-3; CDR3 protein: CASSYSQNTQETQYF